This T cell receptor (beta chain) is from a study of blood T cell repertoires in COVID-19. Overall study context: Samples of COVID-19 (acute and convalescent) were obtained from the United States, Italy and Spain. The analysed material was cDNA or gDNA that came from T cells, B-cell-depleted T cells, or PBMCs.

Per the study methods: Estimation of nucleated cell counts was performed using reference gene primer amplification. The assay was immunoSEQ multiplex PCR, and TCRdb's table has in-frame clones only and misses some. That table is the source of V, J and clone size, and D and trimming were worked out from the DNA. The sample includes roughly 160,000 clones, around 72% seen only once; the top ten take approximately 3%. This TCR was sampled from a woman older than 75 with acute or convalescent COVID-19. Sequenced: peripheral blood.

Written as DNA, the CDR3 is TGTGCCAGCAGTTACCCCCCCCAGGCCACAGATACGCAGTATTTT. Translation gives CASSYPPQATDTQYF. J is TRBJ2-3 and V is TRBV6-2 or TRBV6-3, with D hard to call. This CDR3 has 15 residues. CDR1 and CDR2 (germline): MNHEY, SVGEGT. V lost 2 bases to trimming and J lost 2 bases, with 11 bases between them.